The next 9 T cell receptor beta chains were all read from a single sample in a study of blood T cell repertoires in COVID-19 (TCRdb year 2020). Library preparation used the immunoSEQ multiplex PCR assay. The source is immuneACCESS, and TCRdb retained only in-frame sequences with V and J called. Part of the clones is not carried over; for the studies checked, unresolved V genes explain less than half of this, and the remainder is unexplained. The sample profile shows 180,000 or so clones; roughly 79% of them were found once. Approximately 10% of the sample is held by the ten biggest clonotypes. Input material: peripheral blood. The receptor set was obtained from a woman aged 40 to 50 with COVID-19, enrolled during active disease.

The chain is built from TRBV5-5 and TRBJ2-1; 12 nucleotides align to TRBD2. The trim removed 4 bases at V and 0 bases at J, leaving 14 bases unmatched. CDR1 SGHKS and CDR2 YYEKEE come from the germline V gene (reference sequence). This CDR3 contains 20 residues. For the CDR3, the DNA is TGTGCCAGCAGCCGAGAACCTAGGACTAGCGGGAACCCCTCCTACAATGAGCAGTTCTTC. It specifies CASSREPRTSGNPSYNEQFF.

The rearrangement uses TRBV6-5 and TRBJ1-2; 9 bases align to TRBD1. Germline CDR1 and CDR2: MNHEY and SVGAGI. The J segment lost 2 bases and the V segment lost 7 bases, leaving 8 bases of the junction unmatched. The CDR3 is 15 amino acids. The CDR3 DNA is TGTGCCAGCAAGACTACCGGGACAGGGAACTATGGCTACACCTTC. It encodes CASKTTGTGNYGYTF.

The chain carries TRBV11-1 and TRBJ2-5, with unresolved D. CDR1 SGHAT and CDR2 FQDESV come from the germline V gene (reference sequence). This CDR3 contains 14 residues. Trimming took off 6 bases at V and 2 bases at J, with 13 bases between the two ends. In nucleotides, the CDR3 is TGTGCCAGCAGAGAACACACCGAACAAGAGACCCAGTACTTC. This gives the protein CASREHTEQETQYF.

The chain recombines TRBV3-1 (or the pseudogene TRBV3-2) with TRBJ2-7; 7 nucleotides agree with TRBD1. Germline CDR1 LGHDT, CDR2 YNNKEL (reference sequence). The CDR3 spans 12 residues. Unmatched junction bases numbered 5, after V lost 6 bases and J lost 6 bases. DNA for the CDR3: TGTGCCAGCAGTCAACAGGGGAGCGAGCAGTACGTC. Translation: CASSQQGSEQYV.

This sequence joins TRBV27 and TRBJ2-5; D is ambiguous. Germline V gives CDR1 MNHEY, CDR2 SMNVEV (reference sequence). V lost 4 bases and J 5 bases, leaving 11 bases between the germline ends. The CDR3 runs 13 residues. The CDR3 reads CASSSSWRETQYF. The DNA for the CDR3 is TGTGCCAGCAGTTCATCCTGGCGGGAGACCCAGTACTTC.

This clone has just one count. The CDR3 DNA follows: TGTGCCAGCAGCTCCCCTGTCCAGGGGTATGGCTACACCTTC. It codes for CASSSPVQGYGYTF. The chain joins TRBV5-4 to TRBJ1-2; perhaps TRBD1 as D (6 bases). This CDR3 contains 14 residues. Germline V lookup: CDR1 SGHNT, CDR2 YYREEE (reference sequence). V lost 3 bases, J lost 5 bases, and 14 bases lay in between.

V usage is TRBV16 and J usage is TRBJ2-7, with D uncertain. Between the trimmed V and J ends, which lost 4 bases and 3 bases, there was a span of 4 bases. Germline V gene lookup returns CDR1 KGHSY and CDR2 FQNENV. This CDR3 spans 11 amino acids. The CDR3 DNA reads TGTGCCAGCAGCCGGAGCTACGAGCAGTACTTC. This sequence encodes CASSRSYEQYF.

This rearrangement joins TRBV11-2 to TRBJ1-4; D uncertain. CDR1 SGHAT and CDR2 FQNNGV come from the germline V gene. The CDR3 has 15 residues. V lost 5 bases, J lost 6 bases, and 16 bases lay in between. The CDR3 spells CASSPRRVGDEKLFF. The CDR3, as DNA: TGTGCCAGCAGCCCCCGGAGGGTGGGAGATGAAAAACTGTTTTTT.

This chain uses TRBV30 with TRBJ2-7; TRBD1 matches 7 bases. Germline lookup yields CDR1 GTSNPN and CDR2 SVGIG (reference sequence). V shed 0 bases and J 3 bases; nucleotides not matched to a gene: 2. The CDR3 sequence is 13 residues long. CDR3: CAWSVGTDYEQYV. CDR3 in DNA: TGTGCCTGGAGTGTAGGGACAGACTACGAGCAGTACGTC.